The sequence of this T cell receptor (beta chain) was determined in a study of PD-L1 blockade in urothelial cancer. Germline V CDR1 and CDR2: SGDLS, YYNGEE. V lost 0 bases, J lost 0 bases, and 10 bases lay in between. The length of the CDR3 is 16 residues. Specified time point: peripheral blood 6 weeks after treatment start. The data were produced by immunoSEQ multiplex PCR, yet TCRdb's version contains in-frame clones alone and is incomplete. The sample records around 46,000 clones, more than 70% being singletons. The material sequenced was PBMCs, taken around atezolizumab (anti-PD-L1) treatment. This chain joins TRBV9 and TRBJ1-5; possible D gene TRBD1, 5 bases. This receptor was taken from a man aged 55 to 70 with urothelial cancer. CDR3 coding DNA: TGTGCCAGCAGCGTAGGGCCAGGGAATAGCAATCAGCCCCAGCATTTT. Its protein is CASSVGPGNSNQPQHF.